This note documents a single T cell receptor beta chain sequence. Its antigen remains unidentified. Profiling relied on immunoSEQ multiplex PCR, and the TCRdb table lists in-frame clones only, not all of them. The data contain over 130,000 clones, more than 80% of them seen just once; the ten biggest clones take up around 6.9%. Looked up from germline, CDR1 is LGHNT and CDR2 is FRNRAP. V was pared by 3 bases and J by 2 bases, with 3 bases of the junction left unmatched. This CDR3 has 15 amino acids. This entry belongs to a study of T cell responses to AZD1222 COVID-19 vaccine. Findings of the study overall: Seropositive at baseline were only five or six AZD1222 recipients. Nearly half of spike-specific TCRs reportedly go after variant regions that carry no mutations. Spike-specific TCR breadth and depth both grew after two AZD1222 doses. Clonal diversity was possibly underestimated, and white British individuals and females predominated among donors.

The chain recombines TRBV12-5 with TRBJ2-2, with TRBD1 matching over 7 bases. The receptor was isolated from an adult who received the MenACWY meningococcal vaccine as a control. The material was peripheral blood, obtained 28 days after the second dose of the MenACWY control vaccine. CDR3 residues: CASGLRQGNTGELFF. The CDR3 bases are TGTGCTAGTGGTTTACGACAGGGAAACACCGGGGAGCTGTTTTTT.